The 27 T cell receptor beta chains reported below all come from one sample, sequenced in a study of CD4+ T cells in melanoma (dated by TCRdb to 2022 to 2024). The library was prepared using the immunoSEQ multiplex PCR assay. TCRdb took this table from immuneACCESS and kept in-frame rearrangements with V and J called. Such tables lack part of the clones; where checked against another copy, unresolved V genes explain under half of the gap, and the rest is unexplained. The sample profile shows about 140,000 clones; 80% to 95% of them were found once. The ten largest make up 1.5% to 1.7% of the sample. The source is a human donor with melanoma.

The chain is built from TRBV2 and TRBJ1-2; D is undetermined. The CDR3 has 12 residues. Germline V lookup: CDR1 SNHLY, CDR2 FYNNEI. V shed 4 bases and J shed 6 bases, with 9 bases lying between them. The CDR3 spells CASSADSHGYTF. The CDR3 nucleotides are TGTGCCAGCAGTGCGGATTCTCATGGCTACACCTTC.

J is TRBJ1-2 and V is TRBV7-9, with D unresolved. Germline loops: CDR1 SEHNR, CDR2 FQNEAQ (reference sequence). CDR3 length: 12 residues. Between the trimmed V and J ends, which lost 8 bases and 4 bases, there was a span of 11 bases. DNA for the CDR3: TGTGCCAGCTCTCCTGGGTTCTATGGCTACACCTTC. It codes for CASSPGFYGYTF. Combining the CDR3 with reference TRBV7-9 and TRBJ1-2 gives the whole variable domain DTGVSQNPRHKITKRGQNVTFRCDPISEHNRLYWYRQTLGQGPEFLTYFQNEAQLEKSRLLSDRFSAERPKGSFSTLEIQRTEQGDSAMYLCASSPGFYGYTFGSGTRLTVV.

J is TRBJ2-3 and V is TRBV4-1; maybe TRBD1 (6 bases). The germline V and J ends were trimmed by 6 bases and 4 bases, with 8 bases remaining between them. The CDR3 is 12 residues long. Germline CDR1 is MGHRA and CDR2 is YSYEKL. The DNA of the CDR3 is TGCGCCAGCAGAAACAGGGCAGATACGCAGTATTTT. As protein: CASRNRADTQYF.

This clone appeared once. This sequence joins TRBV6-1 and TRBJ2-3; TRBD2 matches at 9 bases. CDR1 is MNHNS and CDR2 is SASEGT in the germline V gene. Unmatched junction bases numbered 6, after V lost 6 bases and J lost 5 bases. CDR3 length equals 14 residues. CDR3 DNA: TGTGCCAGCAGCCGAAGGACTAGCGTAGATACGCAGTATTTT. Its protein product is CASSRRTSVDTQYF.

The rearrangement joins TRBV2 to TRBJ2-1, with 7 bases lining up with TRBD2. Germline CDR1 and CDR2: SNHLY and FYNNEI. The CDR3 is made up of 13 amino acids. The ends lost 10 bases at V and 6 bases at J; junction bases unmatched: 9. In nucleotides, the CDR3 is TGTGCCACCCAAAAAGTAGCGGGCAATGAGCAGTTCTTC. Its translation: CATQKVAGNEQFF.

The V gene is TRBV5-1, the J gene TRBJ1-1; no clear D. V was clipped by 4 bases and J by 8 bases, with 15 bases between them. This CDR3 is built from 13 residues. Germline CDR1 and CDR2: SGHRS and YFSETQ. The DNA of the CDR3 is TGCGCCAGCAGCGAAGGGTTGGAGAGAGAAGCTTTCTTT. This translates into CASSEGLEREAFF.

The chain links TRBV4-2 to TRBJ1-3, with D uncertain. Deletions cut 0 bases from V and 3 bases from J, with 12 bases between. Germline-derived CDR1 and CDR2 are LGHNA and YNFKEQ. There are 16 residues in the CDR3. Here the CDR3 DNA reads TGTGCCAGCAGCCAAGAGCTACAGCTTGGTGGAAACACCATATATTTT. It yields the protein CASSQELQLGGNTIYF.

This sequence joins TRBV18 and TRBJ1-6, with 9 bases that match TRBD1. The CDR3 spans 15 residues. CDR1 is KGHSH and CDR2 is LQKENI in the germline V gene. V gave up 5 bases and J gave up 10 bases; unmatched junction bases: 9. CDR3 nucleotides: TGTGCCAGCTCAGGAATCGGGACAGGGCGGTCACCCCTCCACTTT. Protein product: CASSGIGTGRSPLHF. The full variable domain, rest sourced from reference TRBV18 and TRBJ1-6, is NAGVMQNPRHLVRRRGQEARLRCSPMKGHSHVYWYRQLPEEGLKFMVYLQKENIIDESGMPKERFSAEFPKEGPSILRIQQVVRGDSAAYFCASSGIGTGRSPLHFGNGTRLTVT.

This chain links TRBV19 with TRBJ2-7, with 10 bases fitting TRBD1. The V gene's germline CDR1 is LNHDA and CDR2 SQIVND (reference sequence). The V and J ends lost 10 bases and 2 bases, in that order; junction bases with no gene match: 8. The CDR3 consists of 14 residues. This CDR3 is CATRDRGAAYEQYF. The CDR3 bases are TGTGCCACCCGGGACAGGGGCGCTGCCTACGAGCAGTACTTC.

The genes are TRBV2 and TRBJ1-2, with D possibly being TRBD1 (5 bases). Germline CDR1 and CDR2: SNHLY and FYNNEI. V lost 6 bases to trimming and J lost 2 bases, with 10 bases between them. This CDR3 region has 13 residues. The CDR3 nucleotides read TGTGCCAGCAGGGGGACGGTCAACTATGGCTACACCTTC. Residues: CASRGTVNYGYTF.

This rearrangement joins TRBV11-2 to TRBJ2-7, with D uncertain. CDR1 and CDR2 (germline): SGHAT, FQNNGV. Trimming pared 1 base from V and 6 bases from J, leaving 4 bases between. CDR3 length: 11 residues. CDR3 nucleotides: TGTGCCAGCAGCTTAGGGACCGAGCAGTACTTC. This codes for CASSLGTEQYF.

The chain carries TRBV28 and TRBJ1-3; the match to TRBD1 covers 10 bases. In germline, CDR1 is MDHEN, CDR2 SYDVKM. CDR3 size: 13 residues. Unmatched junction bases numbered 3, after V lost 3 bases and J lost 10 bases. CDR3 DNA: TGTGCCAGCAGTTTCGTGGGACAGGGGACCATATATTTT. Translated, it gives CASSFVGQGTIYF.

The rearrangement links TRBV14 to TRBJ1-2; a weak D match, TRBD1 (5 bases). Germline V gene data show CDR1 as SGHDN and CDR2 as FVKESK. V dropped 1 base and J dropped 8 bases, with 20 bases sitting between them. There are 16 residues in the CDR3. CDR3 coding DNA: TGTGCCAGCAGCCAAGGGGTCGGGGGTCCAGGAGGCGGCTACACCTTC. Its protein is CASSQGVGGPGGGYTF.

Concerning this clone: The same CDR3 arises from other DNA sequences in this sample as well. J is TRBJ1-3 and V is TRBV6-5; 7 positions agree with TRBD1. Trimming cost V 6 bases and J 0 bases; bases outside gene matches: 2. CDR1 and CDR2 (germline): MNHEY, SVGAGI. The CDR3 covers 14 residues. DNA for the CDR3: TGTGCCAGCAGCCCAGGGGGCTCTGGAAACACCATATATTTT. Translated, it gives CASSPGGSGNTIYF.

This chain joins TRBV4-1 and TRBJ1-1; possible D gene TRBD1, 6 bases. V lost 4 bases and J 5 bases, leaving 29 bases between the germline ends. Germline CDR1 MGHRA, CDR2 YSYEKL. The length of the CDR3 is 19 residues. The CDR3 DNA is TGCGCCAGCAGCCCCTCGGGGACAAGGACTATTCAGGGGCGGACTGAAGCTTTCTTT. Its translation: CASSPSGTRTIQGRTEAFF.

This clone was detected only once. The chain recombines TRBV30 with TRBJ1-6, with D possibly being TRBD1 (6 bases). V was cut by 7 bases and J by 4 bases, with 14 bases left in between. Germline CDR1 GTSNPN, CDR2 SVGIG (reference sequence). The CDR3 length is 14 residues. CDR3 residues: CALTGQIYNSPLHF. The CDR3 DNA reads TGTGCCTTGACCGGACAGATTTATAATTCACCCCTCCACTTT.

This chain connects TRBV30 to TRBJ2-3; 10 nucleotides match TRBD2. The CDR3 is made up of 16 amino acids. Germline CDR1 reads GTSNPN; CDR2 reads SVGIG (reference sequence). V shed 5 bases and J 7 bases; nucleotides not matched to a gene: 15. The CDR3: CAWPPTLAGAPNTQYF. CDR3 coding DNA: TGTGCCTGGCCCCCTACCCTAGCGGGGGCCCCGAATACGCAGTATTTT.

This rearrangement joins TRBV25-1 to TRBJ2-5; D is undetermined. The CDR3 runs to 14 residues. V was pared by 3 bases and J by 4 bases, with 12 bases between. Germline CDR1 reads MGHDK; CDR2 reads SYGVNS. CDR3 DNA: TGTGCCAGCAGTGAGTCCCAACGGCTAGAGACCCAGTACTTC. Translating gives CASSESQRLETQYF.

The CDR3 DNA reads TGTGCCACCAGCAAACAACCAGCCGGGACTAGCGGGGGAACCCAGTACTTC. Protein sequence: CATSKQPAGTSGGTQYF. This chain connects TRBV15 to TRBJ2-5, with 14 bases aligning to TRBD2. The J segment lost 8 bases and the V segment lost 4 bases, leaving 12 bases of the junction unmatched. There are 17 residues in the CDR3. Germline lookup yields CDR1 LNHNV and CDR2 YYDKDF (reference sequence).

The rearrangement uses TRBV4-2 and TRBJ2-1, with TRBD2 matching 10 bases. Germline assignment: CDR1 LGHNA and CDR2 YNFKEQ. The CDR3 totals 19 residues. V gave up 4 bases and J gave up 2 bases; unmatched junction bases: 14. This chain's CDR3 is CASSPLRNSGGLAYNEQFF. The CDR3 DNA reads as TGTGCCAGCAGCCCCCTCCGGAATAGCGGGGGGTTGGCCTACAATGAGCAGTTCTTC.

The CDR3 DNA reads TGTGCCAGCAGCTCCTCTTCGTGGAGGTCCTACGAGCAGTACTTC. Translated, it gives CASSSSSWRSYEQYF. The chain joins TRBV7-8 to TRBJ2-7; weak D call: TRBD2 (5 bases). This CDR3 contains 15 residues. Germline V lookup: CDR1 SGHVS, CDR2 FQNEAQ. The V gene lost 4 bases and the J gene lost 1 base, with 14 bases spanning the gap.

V usage is TRBV30 and J usage is TRBJ2-3; possibly TRBD1 for D (5 bases). The CDR3 runs 14 residues. Germline V lookup: CDR1 GTSNPN, CDR2 SVGIG (reference sequence). The V gene lost 1 base and the J gene lost 2 bases, with 10 bases spanning the gap. This chain's CDR3 is CAWSGGHPTDTQYF. The CDR3 coding sequence is TGTGCCTGGAGTGGGGGCCACCCCACAGATACGCAGTATTTT.

The chain couples TRBV10-1 to TRBJ2-2; D not resolved. The germline gives CDR1 WNHNN, CDR2 SYGVQD (reference sequence). Trimming removed 5 bases from V and 4 bases from J, with 8 bases in between. This CDR3 is 13 amino acids long. As DNA, the CDR3 is TGCGCCAGCAGTCAGGTGATCACCGGGGAGCTGTTTTTT. It encodes CASSQVITGELFF.

The chain uses TRBV27 and TRBJ1-2; no clear D. Germline assignment: CDR1 MNHEY and CDR2 SMNVEV (reference sequence). The germline V and J ends were trimmed by 3 bases and 4 bases, with 15 bases remaining between them. CDR3 length: 15 amino acids. CDR3 nucleotide sequence: TGTGCCAGCAGTTTTGATAGGTCGAGTTTCTATGGCTACACCTTC. Translated, it gives CASSFDRSSFYGYTF.

The chain joins TRBV7-6 to TRBJ1-1; D is ambiguous. V lost 5 bases, J lost 0 bases, and 16 bases lay in between. The CDR3 runs to 16 residues. CDR1 SGHVS and CDR2 FNYEAQ come from the germline V gene. The CDR3 loop is CASSPKTLSMNTEAFF. The CDR3 bases are TGTGCCAGCAGCCCGAAGACCCTATCGATGAACACTGAAGCTTTCTTT. Variable domain in full (rest from reference TRBV7-6 and TRBJ1-1): GAGVSQSPRYKVTKRGQDVALRCDPISGHVSLYWYRQALGQGPEFLTYFNYEAQQDKSGLPNDRFSAERPEGSISTLTIQRTEQRDSAMYRCASSPKTLSMNTEAFFGQGTRLTVV.

The CDR3 sequence is CASSVRQINEKLFF. CDR3 DNA sequence: TGTGCCAGTAGTGTCAGACAAATTAATGAAAAACTGTTTTTT. The chain combines TRBV19 with TRBJ1-4; D is ambiguous. The CDR3 is 14 residues long. With 5 bases removed from V and 4 bases from J, the gap between germline ends came to 11 bases. From germline, CDR1 is LNHDA and CDR2 SQIVND (reference sequence).

J is TRBJ2-5 and V is TRBV11-2; no clear D. This CDR3 region has 12 residues. CDR1 SGHAT and CDR2 FQNNGV come from the germline V gene. V lost 0 bases to trimming and J lost 1 base, with 0 bases between them. This chain's CDR3 is CASSLDQETQYF. DNA of the CDR3: TGTGCCAGCAGCTTAGACCAAGAGACCCAGTACTTC.